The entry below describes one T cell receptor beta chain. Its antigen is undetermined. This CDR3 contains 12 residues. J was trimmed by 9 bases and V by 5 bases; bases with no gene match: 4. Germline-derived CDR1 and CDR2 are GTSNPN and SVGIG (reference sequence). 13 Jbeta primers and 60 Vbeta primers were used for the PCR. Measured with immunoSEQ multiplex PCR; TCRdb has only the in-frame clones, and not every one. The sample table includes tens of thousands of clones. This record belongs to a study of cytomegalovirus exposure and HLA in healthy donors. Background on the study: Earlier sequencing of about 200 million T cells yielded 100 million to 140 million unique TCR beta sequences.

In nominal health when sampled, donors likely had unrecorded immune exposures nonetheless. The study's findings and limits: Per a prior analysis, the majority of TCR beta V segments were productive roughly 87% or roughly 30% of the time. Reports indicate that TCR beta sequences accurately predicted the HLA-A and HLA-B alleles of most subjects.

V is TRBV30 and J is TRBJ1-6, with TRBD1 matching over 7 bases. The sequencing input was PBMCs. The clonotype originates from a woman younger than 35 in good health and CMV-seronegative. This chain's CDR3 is CAWDRVASPLHF. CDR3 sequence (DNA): TGTGCCTGGGACAGGGTGGCTTCACCCCTCCACTTT.